A selection of T cell receptor beta chains follows, all from one sample in a study of fetal regulatory T cell absence and autoimmunity. The table came from immunoSEQ multiplex PCR; TCRdb's copy has only in-frame clones and leaves some out. The sample has 95,000 or so clones; around 72% are singletons. The sequenced sample was pancreas tissue. Receptors originate from a male donor with IPEX syndrome. Both conserved end residues are part of each CDR3. A D gene is named only where the DNA matches it firmly. Clone size is stated in some rows and not others, as once, few, many or a class when expanded.

>TRBD2|TRBJ2-3|TRBV7-2|NA
CASSSQITSGGAKNTQYF
TGTGCCAGCAGCTCCCAAATAACTAGCGGGGGGGCAAAAAATACGCAGTATTTT
>NA|TRBJ2-3|TRBV27|NA
CASILGRGVITDTQYF
TGTGCCAGCATCCTCGGGCGAGGGGTCATCACAGATACGCAGTATTTT
>NA|TRBJ2-7|TRBV27|few
CASSQGSSYEQYF
TGTGCCAGCAGTCAAGGCAGCTCCTACGAGCAGTACTTC
>NA|TRBJ1-6|TRBV6-4|NA
CASSEGRGSPLHF
TGTGCCAGCAGTGAGGGGAGGGGGTCACCCCTCCACTTT
>NA|TRBJ1-2|TRBV6-6|NA
CASSYSWGDYGYTF
TGTGCCAGCAGTTACTCCTGGGGGGACTATGGCTACACCTTC
>NA|TRBJ1-3|TRBV4-1|NA
CASSQDGASGNTIYF
TGCGCCAGCAGCCAAGACGGGGCCTCTGGAAACACCATATATTTT
>NA|TRBJ1-1|TRBV4-1|NA
CASSQVNTEAFF
TGCGCCAGCAGCCAAGTAAACACTGAAGCTTTCTTT
>TRBD1|TRBJ2-7|TRBV11-3|NA
CASSLMGQGAYEQYF
TGTGCCAGCAGCTTGATGGGTCAGGGGGCCTACGAGCAGTACTTC
>NA|TRBJ1-6|TRBV30|few
CAWKSGAQPYNSPLHF
TGTGCCTGGAAGAGTGGCGCGCAACCTTATAATTCACCCCTCCACTTT
>TRBD2|TRBJ2-1|TRBV11-3|NA
CASSLDGGAWYNEQFF
TGTGCCAGCAGCTTAGACGGGGGGGCCTGGTACAATGAGCAGTTCTTC
>TRBD2|TRBJ2-1|TRBV30|NA
CAWSVPDGGAYNEQFF
TGTGCCTGGAGTGTACCTGACGGGGGGGCCTACAATGAGCAGTTCTTC
>TRBD1|TRBJ2-1|TRBV25-1|NA
CASRDRGLAEYNEQFF
TGTGCCAGCCGGGACAGGGGGCTAGCAGAGTACAATGAGCAGTTCTTC
>NA|TRBJ1-3|TRBV9|NA
CASSPIRTVSGNTIYF
TGTGCCAGCAGCCCGATCAGGACAGTCTCTGGAAACACCATATATTTT
>TRBD1|TRBJ1-4|TRBV4-2|few
CASSQDVRGRDEKLFF
TGTGCCAGCAGCCAAGATGTCAGGGGGCGCGATGAAAAACTGTTTTTT
>NA|TRBJ1-2|TRBV4-3|once
CASSQGRRGNYGYTF
TGCGCCAGCAGCCAAGGTCGACGGGGTAACTATGGCTACACCTTC
>NA|TRBJ2-5|TRBV7-9|once
CASSLTGRGVQETQYF
TGTGCCAGCAGCTTAACCGGCAGGGGGGTCCAAGAGACCCAGTACTTC
>NA|TRBJ2-7|TRBV5-5|NA
CASSFPEGSYEQYF
TGTGCCAGCAGCTTCCCCGAGGGATCCTACGAGCAGTACTTC
>TRBD2|TRBJ2-7|TRBV11-1|few
CASSLVGTSDYEQYF
TGTGCCAGCAGCTTAGTGGGGACTAGCGACTACGAGCAGTACTTC
>NA|TRBJ1-3|TRBV6-1|NA
CASSELGGRSHTIYF
TGTGCCAGCAGTGAATTGGGGGGTAGGAGTCACACCATATATTTT
>NA|TRBJ2-6|TRBV19|NA
CASRDTSRSGANVLTF
TGTGCCAGTAGGGACACCTCCCGCTCTGGGGCCAACGTCCTGACTTTC
>NA|TRBJ2-7|TRBV2|NA
CASSLLAYEQYF
TGTGCCAGCAGTTTACTAGCTTACGAGCAGTACTTC
>NA|TRBJ2-1|TRBV14|few
CASSPSPNEQFF
TGTGCCAGCAGCCCTAGCCCCAATGAGCAGTTCTTC
>TRBD1|TRBJ2-7|TRBV7-9|NA
CASSLGDRGYEQYF
TGTGCCAGCAGCTTAGGGGACAGGGGGTACGAGCAGTACTTC
>TRBD2|TRBJ2-1|TRBV2|NA
CASRDGTSGRLVSYNEQFF
TGTGCCAGCAGGGACGGGACTAGCGGGAGGCTGGTGTCCTACAATGAGCAGTTCTTC
>NA|TRBJ1-6|TRBV5-1|NA
CASSLDNYNSPLHF
TGCGCCAGCAGCTTGGACAACTATAATTCACCCCTCCACTTT
>TRBD1|TRBJ2-6|TRBV27|once
CASSLWRTGPGANVLTF
TGTGCCAGCAGTTTATGGCGGACAGGGCCTGGGGCCAACGTCCTGACTTTC
>NA|TRBJ2-1|TRBV4-1|NA
CASSHRSPGYNEQFF
TGCGCCAGCAGCCACCGATCTCCCGGCTACAATGAGCAGTTCTTC